These 5 T cell receptor beta chains were sequenced from one sample in a study of CD8 T cells in ankylosing spondylitis. TCRdb reprocessed the 5' RACE reads with MiXCR, giving one entry per CDR3 protein. The sample comprises 350,000 to 400,000 distinct CDR3 sequences, 20% of which are singletons, and roughly 14% rests with the top ten. The sequencing input was blood, either unsorted or a sorted T cell fraction (not recorded which). The receptors originated from a male donor with ankylosing spondylitis or in good health (not recorded which).

CDR3 protein: CASTGGTFGSYEQYF. The DNA of the CDR3 is TGTGCCAGCACCGGAGGGACCTTTGGCTCCTACGAGCAGTACTTC. The V gene is TRBV27, the J gene TRBJ2-7, with D perhaps TRBD2 (6 bases). The CDR3 contains 15 residues. Per the germline V gene, CDR1 is MNHEY and CDR2 is SMNVEV (reference sequence). The germline V and J ends were trimmed by 7 bases and 0 bases, with 16 bases remaining between them.

The chain uses TRBV4-1 and TRBJ2-7, with 8 bases fitting TRBD1. V shed 0 bases and J 1 base; nucleotides not matched to a gene: 8. The CDR3 totals 17 residues. Germline assignment: CDR1 MGHRA and CDR2 YSYEKL. The DNA for the CDR3 is TGCGCCAGCAGCCAAGATGGAGGACAGGGCCGGTCCTACGAGCAGTACTTC. Translating it yields CASSQDGGQGRSYEQYF.

The chain carries TRBV28 and TRBJ1-4; tentatively, D is TRBD1 (6 bases). Per germline, CDR1 MDHEN and CDR2 SYDVKM. The CDR3 contains 16 residues. V gave up 2 bases and J gave up 4 bases, with 14 bases separating them. The chain's CDR3 is CASSLLRTELNEKLFF. In DNA, the CDR3 is TGTGCCAGCAGTTTACTTAGGACAGAGCTTAATGAAAAACTGTTTTTT.

This clonotype appeared a few times. The gene calls are TRBV13 and TRBJ2-4; no reliable D call. The CDR3 sequence is 15 residues long. CDR1 and CDR2 from the germline V gene are PRHDT and FYEKMQ (reference sequence). V shed 5 bases and J shed 0 bases, with 11 bases lying between them. CDR3 sequence reads: CASSPSGEAKNIQYF. The CDR3 DNA reads as TGTGCCAGCAGCCCAAGTGGGGAAGCCAAAAACATTCAGTACTTC.

This clonotype was seen at least ten times. The rearrangement links TRBV29-1 to TRBJ2-7; D is perhaps TRBD2 (5 bases). The ends were cut back, 4 bases at V and 0 bases at J, with 13 bases in the middle. CDR1 SQVTM and CDR2 ANQGSEA come from the germline V gene. The CDR3 runs 14 residues. The CDR3 loop reads CSVGRRGASYEQYF. CDR3 nucleotides: TGCAGCGTTGGGAGGCGTGGAGCCTCCTACGAGCAGTACTTC.